By its share, the clone carrying this T cell receptor (beta chain) is medium-sized. From RNA, the CDR3 regions of TCR beta chains were amplified and sequenced. An opening RT-PCR round employed HTBI primers and preceded a second-round multiplex PCR. TCRdb analysed the multiplex PCR reads with MiXCR anew, one entry per CDR3 protein. The table includes tens of thousands of distinct CDR3 sequences, less than 55% detected once. The data originate from a study of Graves' ophthalmopathy and Graves' hyperthyroidism. The CDR3 is 12 amino acids. V lost 0 bases to trimming and J lost 8 bases, with 7 bases between them. Germline assignment: CDR1 SGHVS and CDR2 FQNEAQ. CAS ≥3, NOSPECS ≥4, moderate-to-severe activity and duration under 3 months marked donors with ophthalmopathy.

The rearrangement uses TRBV7-8 and TRBJ2-5; D is unclear. Sequenced material: peripheral blood. This TCR derives from an adult woman with Graves' ophthalmopathy. CDR3 sequence reads: CASSLASVTQYF. CDR3 nucleotide sequence: TGTGCCAGCAGCTTAGCCTCGGTTACCCAGTACTTC.